The clone carrying this T cell receptor beta chain is medium-sized (0.01 to 0.1%). The data were taken from a study of circulating CD8 cells and anti-PD-1 response in melanoma. Per the germline V gene, CDR1 is MDHEN and CDR2 is SYDVKM. V was clipped by 3 bases and J by 2 bases, with 11 bases between them. This CDR3 has 14 residues. Four subsets defined by PD-1 and/or TIGIT were sorted from live CD3+CD8+TCRalphabeta+ cells. Using approximately 15 ng of total RNA, TCR libraries were made with the QIAseq Immune Repertoire TCR panel. TCRdb reanalysed the reads using MiXCR and keeps one entry per CDR3 protein. The profile shows about 460 distinct CDR3 sequences, about 8% of them singletons.

The J gene is TRBJ2-7, the V gene TRBV28, with D perhaps matching TRBD1 or TRBD2 (5 bases each). The sequences come from CD8+ T cells from PBMCs, collected at baseline or after one month of anti-PD-1 therapy (not recorded which). This receptor was identified in a human donor with melanoma. The CDR3 here is CASSFKRGAYEQYF. The CDR3 DNA reads as TGTGCCAGCAGTTTTAAGCGAGGGGCCTACGAGCAGTACTTC.